Below, 30 T cell receptor beta chains from the same sample are listed, as sequenced in a study of OX40 agonist ivuxolimab in advanced cancers. TCRdb's table, derived via immunoSEQ multiplex PCR, lists solely in-frame clones and lacks some. This sample yields tens of thousands of clones, of which around nine tenths are seen a single time; 4% to 5.5% belongs to the top ten. The specimen was CD4+ or CD8+ T cells sorted from blood, collected in a trial of the OX40 agonist ivuxolimab. These receptor sequences come from an adult with an advanced solid tumor such as melanoma, head and neck, liver or kidney cancer.

This chain joins TRBV10-3 and TRBJ1-4, with 8 nucleotides matching TRBD1. From germline, CDR1 is ENHRY and CDR2 SYGVKD. The CDR3 length is 14 residues. The V segment lost 3 bases and the J segment 7 bases; nucleotides outside the gene matches: 4. CDR3: CAISDRGRVEKLFF. The CDR3, as DNA: TGTGCCATCAGTGACAGGGGGCGAGTTGAAAAACTGTTTTTT.

This chain uses TRBV27 with TRBJ2-1; TRBD2 matches at 9 bases. This CDR3 has 15 amino acids. V shed 2 bases, J shed 6 bases, and the junction held 5 bases outside the gene matches. The V gene's germline CDR1 is MNHEY and CDR2 SMNVEV (reference sequence). The CDR3 region is CASSLGAGGLNEQFF. The CDR3 DNA reads TGTGCCAGCAGTTTAGGGGCGGGAGGGCTCAATGAGCAGTTCTTC.

The V call is TRBV27, the J call TRBJ1-5; D is uncertain. CDR3 length equals 12 residues. Germline V gene data show CDR1 as MNHEY and CDR2 as SMNVEV (reference sequence). Trimming removed 9 bases at V and 9 bases at J, with 15 bases between. CDR3 sequence (DNA): TGTGCCAGTGGGGTAGGACCGGGGCCCCAGCATTTT. Its protein is CASGVGPGPQHF.

The V and J genes are TRBV10-3 and TRBJ2-3; 12 bases agree with TRBD2. In germline, CDR1 is ENHRY, CDR2 SYGVKD. The junction had 18 bases not matched to a gene; V was cut back by 0 bases and J by 14 bases. The CDR3 is made up of 18 amino acids. The CDR3 sequence is CAISESSLLLAGGRFGYF. DNA of the CDR3: TGTGCCATCAGTGAGTCGAGCCTCCTTCTAGCGGGGGGGCGCTTTGGGTATTTT.

This clone was recorded once. The rearrangement uses TRBV7-6 and TRBJ2-3, with D possibly TRBD1 on 5 matching bases. Trimming took 1 base from V and 2 from J, leaving 10 bases between them. The CDR3 has 15 amino acids. Germline CDR1 SGHVS, CDR2 FNYEAQ. Here the CDR3 reads CASSLVQGPTDTQYF. CDR3 nucleotides: TGTGCCAGCAGCTTAGTCCAGGGTCCCACAGATACGCAGTATTTT. Full variable domain (outside the CDR3, taken from reference TRBV7-6 and TRBJ2-3): GAGVSQSPRYKVTKRGQDVALRCDPISGHVSLYWYRQALGQGPEFLTYFNYEAQQDKSGLPNDRFSAERPEGSISTLTIQRTEQRDSAMYRCASSLVQGPTDTQYFGPGTRLTVL.

The CDR3 nucleotides read TGTGCCAGCAGCCAGGGCGGGGCCTACCTCCTCATGAACACTGAAGCTTTCTTT. This encodes CASSQGGAYLLMNTEAFF. The gene calls are TRBV5-8 and TRBJ1-1; D might be TRBD1 (5 bases). Germline V gene data show CDR1 as SGHTS and CDR2 as YDEGEE. The CDR3 is 18 amino acids. Between the trimmed V and J ends, which lost 4 bases and 0 bases, there was a span of 22 bases.

This clone was seen a single time. V usage is TRBV7-9 and J usage is TRBJ2-5, with 16 bases aligning to TRBD2. Germline V lookup: CDR1 SEHNR, CDR2 FQNEAQ (reference sequence). The V and J ends lost 5 bases and 5 bases, in that order; junction bases with no gene match: 8. CDR3 length: 17 amino acids. In nucleotides, the CDR3 is TGTGCCAGCAGCCTAGGGACTAGCGGGAGGGCCAGGGAGACCCAGTACTTC. Protein: CASSLGTSGRARETQYF.

This clone was recorded a few times. The rearrangement uses TRBV19 and TRBJ2-1; D gene ambiguous. Germline V CDR1 and CDR2: LNHDA, SQIVND (reference sequence). Trimming shortened V by 3 bases and J by 9 bases, and 0 bases separated the two germline ends. The CDR3 is 9 amino acids. CDR3: CASSIEQFF. The CDR3 bases are TGTGCCAGTAGTATTGAGCAGTTCTTC.

CDR3 amino acids: CASSQGPGPWAQHF. CDR3 nucleotides: TGCGCCAGCAGCCAAGGTCCGGGGCCCTGGGCCCAGCATTTT. The V and J genes are TRBV4-3 and TRBJ1-5, with D tentatively TRBD1 (5 bases). The germline CDR1 and CDR2 sequences are LGHNA and YSLEER. V was shortened by 1 base and J by 11 bases, with 15 bases between the two germline ends. The CDR3 totals 14 residues.

The chain recombines TRBV7-8 with TRBJ1-5; D gene ambiguous. V was clipped by 2 bases and J by 0 bases, with 2 bases between them. This CDR3 region has 13 residues. Germline loops: CDR1 SGHVS, CDR2 FQNEAQ. CDR3 coding DNA: TGTGCCAGCAGCTTAAATAGCAATCAGCCCCAGCATTTT. The encoded protein is CASSLNSNQPQHF.

This chain uses TRBV27 with TRBJ2-3; D is perhaps TRBD1 or TRBD2 (5 bases each). Between the trimmed V and J ends, which lost 4 bases and 9 bases, there was a span of 17 bases. CDR3 size: 14 residues. Per germline, CDR1 MNHEY and CDR2 SMNVEV (reference sequence). This CDR3 is CASSSIDSGTTQYF. CDR3 coding DNA: TGTGCCAGCAGTTCAATTGACAGTGGGACCACGCAGTATTTT.

This chain links TRBV13 with TRBJ1-4, with a possible D match to TRBD1 (5 bases). This CDR3 contains 14 residues. V lost 1 base, J lost 7 bases, and 10 bases lay in between. CDR1 is PRHDT, CDR2 FYEKMQ, per germline (reference sequence). CDR3 region: CASSLEGLGEKLFF. The DNA of the CDR3 is TGTGCCAGCAGCTTAGAGGGGCTGGGTGAAAAACTGTTTTTT.

The rearrangement uses TRBV19 and TRBJ1-5; D not certain. V lost 2 bases, J lost 4 bases, and 18 bases lay in between. The CDR3 loop spans 17 amino acids. Germline lookup yields CDR1 LNHDA and CDR2 SQIVND (reference sequence). In DNA form, the CDR3 reads TGTGCCAGTAGTATAAGCTCCGGGCCAGGCCTTAATCAGCCCCAGCATTTT. Translation: CASSISSGPGLNQPQHF. Full variable domain (remainder filled in from reference TRBV19 and TRBJ1-5): DGGITQSPKYLFRKEGQNVTLSCEQNLNHDAMYWYRQDPGQGLRLIYYSQIVNDFQKGDIAEGYSVSREKKESFPLTVTSAQKNPTAFYLCASSISSGPGLNQPQHFGDGTRLSIL.

The chain has TRBV28 and TRBJ2-1; perhaps TRBD1 as D (5 bases). The V and J ends lost 3 bases and 7 bases respectively, with 16 bases between them. This CDR3 has 15 residues. Germline V CDR1 and CDR2: MDHEN, SYDVKM. CDR3 nucleotide sequence: TGTGCCAGCAGTTTGGATTTAGGCAGGGCGAATGAGCAGTTCTTC. Protein sequence: CASSLDLGRANEQFF.

This clone appeared a single time. The chain combines TRBV10-3 with TRBJ2-7; D not certain. Germline V lookup: CDR1 ENHRY, CDR2 SYGVKD. Trimming pared 0 bases from V and 2 bases from J, leaving 5 bases between. The CDR3 contains 13 residues. The CDR3 loop reads CAISESGPYEQYF. DNA of the CDR3: TGTGCCATCAGTGAGTCTGGACCCTACGAGCAGTACTTC.

The CDR3 region is CASSVGPERRSYNEQFF. CDR3 DNA sequence: TGTGCCAGCAGCGTAGGTCCCGAAAGACGCTCCTACAATGAGCAGTTCTTC. V gene TRBV9 combines with J gene TRBJ2-1; D not resolved. CDR3 length equals 17 residues. Between the trimmed V and J ends, which lost 0 bases and 0 bases, there was a span of 13 bases. Germline V lookup: CDR1 SGDLS, CDR2 YYNGEE.

The chain recombines TRBV2 with TRBJ2-1; TRBD2 matches at 9 bases. The CDR3 loop spans 17 amino acids. The germline V gene encodes CDR1 SNHLY and CDR2 FYNNEI. The V segment lost 4 bases and the J segment 0 bases; nucleotides outside the gene matches: 7. In DNA form, the CDR3 reads TGTGCCAGCAGTGTTAGCGGGGGTACTAGCTCCTACAATGAGCAGTTCTTC. The encoded protein is CASSVSGGTSSYNEQFF.

The V and J genes are TRBV4-1 and TRBJ2-3; D is uncertain. This CDR3 has 17 amino acids. Trimming stripped 2 bases from V and 0 bases from J, with 15 bases between. The germline gives CDR1 MGHRA, CDR2 YSYEKL. As DNA, the CDR3 is TGCGCCAGCAGCCAACTTCACCCCACGGAGAGCACAGATACGCAGTATTTT. Encoded protein: CASSQLHPTESTDTQYF.

This clone showed up just a few times. V usage is TRBV28 and J usage is TRBJ2-1; 13 nucleotides align to TRBD2. The V and J ends lost 6 bases and 0 bases, in that order; junction bases with no gene match: 11. Germline V gene data show CDR1 as MDHEN and CDR2 as SYDVKM. This CDR3 has 19 amino acids. DNA for the CDR3: TGTGCCAGCAGCCCGGGACTAGCGGGGCGCCCGAGCTCCTACAATGAGCAGTTCTTC. Amino acid sequence: CASSPGLAGRPSSYNEQFF.

Here the CDR3 reads CASSQVGQTYGYTF. CDR3 DNA sequence: TGTGCCAGCAGCCAAGTAGGGCAGACCTATGGCTACACCTTC. The V call is TRBV4-2, the J call TRBJ1-2, with unresolved D. This CDR3 is 14 amino acids long. Germline V CDR1 and CDR2: LGHNA, YNFKEQ. V gave up 1 base and J gave up 4 bases, with 10 bases separating them.

This chain joins TRBV9 and TRBJ2-7; TRBD2 matches 9 bases. Germline V gene data show CDR1 as SGDLS and CDR2 as YYNGEE. After removal of 1 base from V and 5 bases from J, the junction contained 7 bases not matched to a gene. The CDR3 has 15 residues. The CDR3 DNA reads as TGTGCCAGCAGCGTAACGGCGGGAGGGCCCCACGAGCAGTACTTC. Translation gives CASSVTAGGPHEQYF.

This chain uses TRBV7-9 with TRBJ2-1; 9 nucleotides line up with TRBD1. The V segment lost 5 bases and the J segment 7 bases; nucleotides outside the gene matches: 9. There are 15 residues in the CDR3. Per germline, CDR1 SEHNR and CDR2 FQNEAQ (reference sequence). The CDR3 sequence is CASSPVGTGWNEQFF. In nucleotides, the CDR3 is TGTGCCAGCAGCCCAGTGGGGACAGGGTGGAATGAGCAGTTCTTC.

V and J are TRBV1 and TRBJ1-2. TRBV1 is recorded as a pseudogene. The length of the CDR3 is 15 residues. The CDR3 region has the DNA TGCACCAGCAGCCACCGCAGCGGGACTAACTATGGCTACACCTTC. This translates into CTSSHRSGTNYGYTF.

V gene TRBV5-5 combines with J gene TRBJ2-7, with D unresolved. This CDR3 comprises 13 residues. V lost 4 bases, J lost 0 bases, and 8 bases lay in between. Per the germline V gene, CDR1 is SGHKS and CDR2 is YYEKEE (reference sequence). CDR3 in amino acids: CASSPDISYEQYF. The CDR3 nucleotides read TGTGCCAGCAGCCCTGACATCTCCTACGAGCAGTACTTC.

The chain joins TRBV9 to TRBJ1-3; 7 bases are shared with TRBD1. With V trimmed by 3 bases and J by 0 bases, 6 bases remained unmatched. This CDR3 is built from 16 residues. Germline assignment: CDR1 SGDLS and CDR2 YYNGEE. The CDR3 spells CASSGWTGRSGNTIYF. CDR3 nucleotides: TGTGCCAGCAGCGGCTGGACAGGCCGCTCTGGAAACACCATATATTTT.

This chain joins TRBV11-2 and TRBJ2-5; TRBD1 aligns across 9 bases. CDR3 size: 16 residues. Looked up from germline, CDR1 is SGHAT and CDR2 is FQNNGV. Unmatched junction bases numbered 5, after V lost 2 bases and J lost 1 base. The CDR3 loop reads CASSLSGTGLQETQYF. The CDR3 region has the DNA TGTGCCAGCAGCTTATCTGGGACAGGGCTCCAAGAGACCCAGTACTTC.

J is TRBJ2-1 and V is TRBV10-1; TRBD1 agrees at 11 bases. Germline V gives CDR1 WNHNN, CDR2 SYGVQD (reference sequence). J lost 5 bases, V lost 4 bases, and 1 base had no gene match. This CDR3 region has 14 residues. The CDR3 reads CASSVGQGDNEQFF. For the CDR3, the DNA is TGCGCCAGCAGTGTGGGACAGGGGGACAATGAGCAGTTCTTC.

The V gene is TRBV6-5, the J gene TRBJ1-5, with no clear D. V lost 6 bases and J lost 5, with 11 bases in between. Per germline, CDR1 MNHEY and CDR2 SVGAGI. CDR3 length: 13 residues. CDR3 residues: CASSPPYYQPQHF. For the CDR3, the DNA is TGTGCCAGCAGCCCCCCTTACTATCAGCCCCAGCATTTT.

This rearrangement joins TRBV10-3 to TRBJ2-5; perhaps D is TRBD1 or TRBD2 (6 bases each). Trimming removed 3 bases at V and 4 bases at J, with 12 bases between. Germline CDR1 ENHRY, CDR2 SYGVKD. This CDR3 contains 14 residues. CDR3 protein: CAISETGAPETQYF. The CDR3 DNA follows: TGTGCCATCAGTGAAACGGGGGCCCCAGAGACCCAGTACTTC.

This rearrangement joins TRBV15 to TRBJ2-3, with 11 bases lining up with TRBD2. CDR1 and CDR2 (germline): LNHNV, YYDKDF (reference sequence). CDR3 length: 20 amino acids. Losses at the gene ends were 0 bases for V and 1 base for J; bases not matched to a gene: 12. The DNA for the CDR3 is TGTGCCACCAGCAGAGAAAGACTAGCGGGAAGGTTGGCTGGCACAGATACGCAGTATTTT. This gives the protein CATSRERLAGRLAGTDTQYF.